Shown below are 15 T cell receptor beta chains from a single sample sequenced in a study of T cell responses to AZD1222 COVID-19 vaccine. Assay: immunoSEQ multiplex PCR; the TCRdb copy retains only in-frame clones and omits some. The repertoire holds about 86,000 clones, with about nine tenths as singletons. Sequenced here: peripheral blood, sampled on day 0 of AZD1222 vaccination. All receptors come from an adult in good health.

This clone has only a few counts. The J gene is TRBJ1-1, the V gene TRBV27, with D tentatively TRBD1 (6 bases). The V gene's germline CDR1 is MNHEY and CDR2 SMNVEV (reference sequence). Trimming removed 1 base from V and 1 base from J, with 10 bases in between. The CDR3 sequence is 15 residues long. This CDR3 is CASSLFGGPNTEAFF. CDR3 nucleotide sequence: TGTGCCAGCAGTTTATTCGGGGGGCCGAACACTGAAGCTTTCTTT.

The rearrangement links TRBV9 to TRBJ2-1; 9 bases match TRBD2. This CDR3 comprises 16 residues. V lost 0 bases to trimming and J lost 5 bases; unmatched junction nucleotides: 6. CDR1 and CDR2 (germline): SGDLS, YYNGEE. The CDR3 bases are TGTGCCAGCAGCGTAGAGGGACTAGCTTACCACAATGAGCAGTTCTTC. Encoded protein: CASSVEGLAYHNEQFF.

The chain recombines TRBV27 with TRBJ1-4; weak D call: TRBD1 (6 bases). The germline V and J ends were trimmed by 3 bases and 6 bases, with 14 bases remaining between them. CDR1 MNHEY and CDR2 SMNVEV come from the germline V gene (reference sequence). This CDR3 spans 15 amino acids. CDR3 DNA: TGTGCCAGCAGTTTTCTGGGGGGCGCGGATGAAAAACTGTTTTTT. This encodes CASSFLGGADEKLFF.

The chain couples TRBV19 to TRBJ1-2; D unresolved. V was shortened by 4 bases and J by 4 bases, with 7 bases between the two germline ends. The CDR3 runs 12 residues. Germline V gene data show CDR1 as LNHDA and CDR2 as SQIVND (reference sequence). The CDR3 is CASSTQSYGYTF. CDR3 bases: TGTGCCAGTAGTACCCAAAGCTATGGCTACACCTTC.

The chain is built from TRBV3-1 (or the pseudogene TRBV3-2) and TRBJ1-5; D gene uncertain. V was cut by 2 bases and J by 1 base, with 9 bases left in between. Per germline, CDR1 LGHDT and CDR2 YNNKEL (reference sequence). This CDR3 has 15 amino acids. The chain's CDR3 is CASSQNLVSNQPQHF. CDR3 bases: TGTGCCAGCAGCCAAAACCTGGTCAGCAATCAGCCCCAGCATTTT.

This chain connects TRBV3-1 (or the pseudogene TRBV3-2) to TRBJ2-7; 9 bases match TRBD2. Germline V gene sequence: CDR1 LGHDT, CDR2 YNNKEL (reference sequence). After removal of 3 bases from V and 3 bases from J, the junction contained 18 bases not matched to a gene. The CDR3 consists of 19 residues. The CDR3 spells CASSQGVEVPWTSDYEQYF. The CDR3, as DNA: TGTGCCAGCAGCCAGGGGGTGGAGGTACCATGGACTAGCGACTACGAGCAGTACTTC.

The gene calls are TRBV4-1 and TRBJ1-1; no definite D call. Germline assignment: CDR1 MGHRA and CDR2 YSYEKL. The V end lost 4 bases, the J end lost 3 bases, and 12 bases lay between the germline ends. The CDR3 extends over 14 amino acids. The CDR3 reads CASSPTSVYTEAFF. CDR3 DNA sequence: TGCGCCAGCAGCCCTACCAGTGTATACACTGAAGCTTTCTTT.

The chain combines TRBV9 with TRBJ2-5; TRBD2 agrees at 11 bases. Germline V gives CDR1 SGDLS, CDR2 YYNGEE. With V trimmed by 3 bases and J by 2 bases, 6 bases remained unmatched. The CDR3 is 16 amino acids. As DNA, the CDR3 is TGTGCCAGCAGCGCCACTAGCGGGGGCTTTCAAGAGACCCAGTACTTC. Translation: CASSATSGGFQETQYF.

This clone was observed a single time. CDR3 sequence (DNA): TGTGCCAGCAGTTACTCCGGGGGCATTGATGGCTACACCTTC. Its translation is CASSYSGGIDGYTF. The rearrangement links TRBV6-5 to TRBJ1-2, with D perhaps matching TRBD1 (6 bases). The CDR3 spans 14 residues. Trimming took 0 bases from V and 6 from J, leaving 11 bases between them. The V gene's germline CDR1 is MNHEY and CDR2 SVGAGI.

The chain recombines TRBV7-9 with TRBJ2-2, with TRBD2 identical over 8 bases. V dropped 4 bases and J dropped 4; count of bases not matched to a gene: 5. The germline V gene encodes CDR1 SEHNR and CDR2 FQNEAQ (reference sequence). The CDR3 has 15 amino acids. The CDR3 reads CASSSREGITGELFF. CDR3 bases: TGTGCCAGCAGCTCCCGGGAGGGCATCACCGGGGAGCTGTTTTTT.

This chain uses TRBV6-2 or TRBV6-3 with TRBJ1-2; 8 bases map to TRBD1. Looked up from germline, CDR1 is MNHEY and CDR2 is SVGEGT. The CDR3 consists of 15 residues. Trimming at V came to 2 bases and at J to 4 bases, leaving 6 bases not matched to a gene. The DNA for the CDR3 is TGTGCCAGCAGTTACGAGCCAGGGGGCGGCTATGGCTACACCTTC. Encoded protein: CASSYEPGGGYGYTF.

The chain is built from TRBV9 and TRBJ1-4; D possibly corresponds to TRBD1 (6 bases). Trimming took off 3 bases at V and 3 bases at J, with 12 bases between the two ends. In germline, CDR1 is SGDLS, CDR2 YYNGEE. The CDR3 length is 15 residues. CDR3 amino acids: CASSGDTGANEKLFF. In DNA form, the CDR3 reads TGTGCCAGCAGCGGGGACACGGGGGCTAATGAAAAACTGTTTTTT.

The V gene is TRBV7-9, the J gene TRBJ1-4; D gene unclear. V lost 5 bases and J 5 bases, leaving 9 bases between the germline ends. Germline CDR1 is SEHNR and CDR2 is FQNEAQ (reference sequence). The CDR3 spans 13 residues. CDR3: CASSVPPNEKLFF. CDR3 in DNA: TGTGCCAGCAGCGTACCACCGAATGAAAAACTGTTTTTT.

This clone was recorded once. The J gene is TRBJ2-4, the V gene TRBV3-1 (or the pseudogene TRBV3-2); the D gene could be TRBD1 or TRBD2 (6 bases each). Germline V gene sequence: CDR1 LGHDT, CDR2 YNNKEL (reference sequence). V was cut by 4 bases and J by 0 bases, with 10 bases left in between. This CDR3 has 15 residues. The CDR3 DNA sequence: TGTGCCAGCAGCCGGGGGGCCTTAGCCAAAAACATTCAGTACTTC. It translates to CASSRGALAKNIQYF.

This sequence joins TRBV2 and TRBJ2-7, with 8 bases aligning to TRBD1. The germline V gene encodes CDR1 SNHLY and CDR2 FYNNEI. After removal of 0 bases from V and 7 bases from J, the junction contained 14 bases not matched to a gene. This CDR3 is 17 amino acids long. Here the CDR3 DNA reads TGTGCCAGCAGTGAAGCGCTTCGGACAGGGACCCTTGTGGAGCAGTACTTC. Encoded protein: CASSEALRTGTLVEQYF.